This T cell receptor (beta chain) was identified in a study of T cell changes during pregnancy in multiple sclerosis. Here immunoSEQ multiplex PCR was the method, and the copy in TCRdb shows in-frame clones only, minus some. Among about 84,000 clones listed, 94% were seen once. After removal of 2 bases from V and 4 bases from J, the junction contained 8 bases not matched to a gene. Per germline, CDR1 SGHAT and CDR2 FQNNGV. The CDR3 runs to 16 residues. This clonotype was obtained from a female donor in good health, enrolled as a control in a pregnancy study. The starting material was peripheral blood, obtained in the second trimester of pregnancy. This chain connects TRBV11-2 to TRBJ2-5, with 9 positions matching TRBD2. This CDR3 is CASSLTAGGHRETQYF. The CDR3 region has the DNA TGTGCCAGCAGCTTAACGGCGGGAGGGCATAGAGAGACCCAGTACTTC.